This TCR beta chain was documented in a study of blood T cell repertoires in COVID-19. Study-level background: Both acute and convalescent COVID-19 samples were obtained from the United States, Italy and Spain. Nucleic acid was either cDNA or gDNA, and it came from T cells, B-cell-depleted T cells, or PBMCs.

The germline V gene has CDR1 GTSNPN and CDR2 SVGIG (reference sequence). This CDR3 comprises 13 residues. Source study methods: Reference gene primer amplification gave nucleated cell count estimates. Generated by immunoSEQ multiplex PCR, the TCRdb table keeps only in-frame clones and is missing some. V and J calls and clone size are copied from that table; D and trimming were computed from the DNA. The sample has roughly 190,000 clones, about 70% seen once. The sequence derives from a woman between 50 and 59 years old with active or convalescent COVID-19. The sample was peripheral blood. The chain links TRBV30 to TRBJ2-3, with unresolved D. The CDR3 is CAGSQRRADTQYF. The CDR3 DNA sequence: TGTGCTGGAAGCCAGCGTCGTGCAGATACGCAGTATTTT.